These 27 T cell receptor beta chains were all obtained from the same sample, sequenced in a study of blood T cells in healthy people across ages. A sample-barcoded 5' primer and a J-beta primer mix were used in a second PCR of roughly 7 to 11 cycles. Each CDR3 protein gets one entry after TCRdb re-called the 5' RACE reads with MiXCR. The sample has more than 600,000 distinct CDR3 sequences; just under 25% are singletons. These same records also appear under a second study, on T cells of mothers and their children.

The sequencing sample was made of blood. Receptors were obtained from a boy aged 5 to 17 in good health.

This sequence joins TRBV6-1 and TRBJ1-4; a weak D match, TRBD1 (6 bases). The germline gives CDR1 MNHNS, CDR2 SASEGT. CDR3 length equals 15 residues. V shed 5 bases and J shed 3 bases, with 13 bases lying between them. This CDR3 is CASSSQGWPNEKLFF. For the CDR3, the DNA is TGTGCCAGCAGTTCACAGGGTTGGCCTAATGAAAAACTGTTTTTT.

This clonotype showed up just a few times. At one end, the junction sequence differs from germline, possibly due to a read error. DNA for the CDR3: TGTGCCGGCAGGCTCGACAGGCTACAAGAGACCCAGTACTTC. It encodes CAGRLDRLQETQYF. The V gene is TRBV6-5, the J gene TRBJ2-5, with D tentatively TRBD1 (6 bases). CDR1 MNHEY and CDR2 SVGAGI come from the germline V gene. This CDR3 is 14 amino acids long.

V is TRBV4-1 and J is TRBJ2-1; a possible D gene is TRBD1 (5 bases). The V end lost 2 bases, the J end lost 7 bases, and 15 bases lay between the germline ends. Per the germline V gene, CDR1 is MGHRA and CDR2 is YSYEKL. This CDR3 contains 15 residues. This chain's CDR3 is CASSQKGDSFNEQFF. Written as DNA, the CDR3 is TGCGCCAGCAGCCAAAAAGGAGACAGTTTTAATGAGCAGTTCTTC.

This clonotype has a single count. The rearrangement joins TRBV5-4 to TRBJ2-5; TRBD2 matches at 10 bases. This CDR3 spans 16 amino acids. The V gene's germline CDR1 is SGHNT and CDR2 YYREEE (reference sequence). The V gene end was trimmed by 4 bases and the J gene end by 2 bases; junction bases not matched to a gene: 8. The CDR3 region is CASSHPGLATQETQYF. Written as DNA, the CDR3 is TGTGCCAGCAGCCATCCGGGACTAGCGACACAAGAGACCCAGTACTTC.

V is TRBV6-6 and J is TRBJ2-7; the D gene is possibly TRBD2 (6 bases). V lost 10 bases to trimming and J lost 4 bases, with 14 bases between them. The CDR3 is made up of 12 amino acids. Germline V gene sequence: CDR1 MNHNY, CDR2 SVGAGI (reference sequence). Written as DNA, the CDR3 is TGTGCCACCTCACACGGGAGTTACGAGCAGTACTTC. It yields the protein CATSHGSYEQYF.

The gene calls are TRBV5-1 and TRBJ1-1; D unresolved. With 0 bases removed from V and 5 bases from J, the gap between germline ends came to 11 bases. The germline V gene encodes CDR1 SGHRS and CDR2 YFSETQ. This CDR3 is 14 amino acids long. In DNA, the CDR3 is TGCGCCAGCAGCTTGGTGGCGATGGGGACTGAAGCTTTCTTT. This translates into CASSLVAMGTEAFF.

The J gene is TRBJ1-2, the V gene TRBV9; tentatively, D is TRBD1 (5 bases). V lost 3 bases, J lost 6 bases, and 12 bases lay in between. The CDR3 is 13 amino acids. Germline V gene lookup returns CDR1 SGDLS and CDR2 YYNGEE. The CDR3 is CASSDGGKDGYTF. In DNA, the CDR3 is TGTGCCAGCAGCGATGGGGGGAAGGATGGCTACACCTTC.

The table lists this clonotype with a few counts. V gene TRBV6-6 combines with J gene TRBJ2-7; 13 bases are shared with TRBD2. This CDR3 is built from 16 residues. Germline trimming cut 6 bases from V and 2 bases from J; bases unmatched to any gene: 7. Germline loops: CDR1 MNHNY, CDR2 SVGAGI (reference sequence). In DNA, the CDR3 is TGTGCCAGCAGCCTGGGACTAGCGGGACTAGCCTACGAGCAGTACTTC. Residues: CASSLGLAGLAYEQYF.

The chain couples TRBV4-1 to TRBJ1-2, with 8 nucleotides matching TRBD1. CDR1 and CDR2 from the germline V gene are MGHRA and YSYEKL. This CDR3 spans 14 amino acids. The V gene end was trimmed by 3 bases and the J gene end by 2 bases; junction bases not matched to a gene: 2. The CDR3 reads CASSQRTGNYGYTF. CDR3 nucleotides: TGCGCCAGCAGCCAGAGGACAGGGAACTATGGCTACACCTTC.

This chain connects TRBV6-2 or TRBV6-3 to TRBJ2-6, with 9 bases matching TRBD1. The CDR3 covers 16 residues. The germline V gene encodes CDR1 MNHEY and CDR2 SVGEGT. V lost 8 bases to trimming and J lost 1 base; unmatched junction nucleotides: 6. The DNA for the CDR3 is TGTGCCAGCCACGGGACAGGGTCTTCTGGGGCCAACGTCCTGACTTTC. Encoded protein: CASHGTGSSGANVLTF.

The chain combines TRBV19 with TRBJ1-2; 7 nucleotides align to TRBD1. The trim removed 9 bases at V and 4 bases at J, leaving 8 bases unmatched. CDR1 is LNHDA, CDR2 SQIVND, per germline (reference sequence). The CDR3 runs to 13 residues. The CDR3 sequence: CASQGGTVYGYTF. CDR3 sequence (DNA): TGTGCCAGCCAGGGGGGGACGGTCTATGGCTACACCTTC.

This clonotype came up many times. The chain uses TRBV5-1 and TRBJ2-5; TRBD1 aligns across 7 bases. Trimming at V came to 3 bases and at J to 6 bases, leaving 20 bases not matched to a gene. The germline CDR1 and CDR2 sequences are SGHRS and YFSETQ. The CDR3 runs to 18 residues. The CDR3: CASSSYSDRDSYMQTQYF. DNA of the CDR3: TGCGCCAGCAGCTCCTACTCCGACCGGGACAGCTATATGCAGACCCAGTACTTC.

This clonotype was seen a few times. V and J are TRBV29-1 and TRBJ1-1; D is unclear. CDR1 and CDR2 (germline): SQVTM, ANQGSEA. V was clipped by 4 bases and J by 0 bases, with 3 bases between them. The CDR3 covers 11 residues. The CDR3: CSVGVNTEAFF. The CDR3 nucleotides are TGCAGCGTTGGAGTGAACACTGAAGCTTTCTTT.

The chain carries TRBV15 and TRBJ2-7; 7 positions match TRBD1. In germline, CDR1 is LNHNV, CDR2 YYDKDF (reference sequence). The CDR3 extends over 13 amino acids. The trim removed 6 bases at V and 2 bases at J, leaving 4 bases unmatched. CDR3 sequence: CATRDRRTYEQYF. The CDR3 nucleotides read TGTGCCACCAGGGACAGGCGTACCTACGAGCAGTACTTC.

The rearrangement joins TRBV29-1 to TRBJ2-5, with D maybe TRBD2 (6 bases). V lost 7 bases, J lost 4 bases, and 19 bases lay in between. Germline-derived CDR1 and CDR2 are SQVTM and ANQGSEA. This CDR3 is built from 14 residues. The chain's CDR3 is CSAEGPGRTETQYF. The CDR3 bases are TGCAGCGCAGAGGGTCCAGGGAGGACAGAGACCCAGTACTTC.

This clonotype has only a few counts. The CDR3 protein is CASGGGPAGVRNEQFF. The CDR3, as DNA: TGTGCCAGCGGAGGCGGCCCAGCGGGAGTTCGGAATGAGCAGTTCTTC. The chain links TRBV12-3 or TRBV12-4 to TRBJ2-1, with TRBD2 matching over 8 bases. This CDR3 spans 16 amino acids. V was clipped by 8 bases and J by 7 bases; unmatched bases: 16.

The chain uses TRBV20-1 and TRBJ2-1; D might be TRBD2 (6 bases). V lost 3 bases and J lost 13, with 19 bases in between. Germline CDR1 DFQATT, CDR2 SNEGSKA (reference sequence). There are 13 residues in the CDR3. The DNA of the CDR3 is TGCAGTGCTAGGGCCCCAGGGCGGGGCAAACAGTTCTTC. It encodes CSARAPGRGKQFF.

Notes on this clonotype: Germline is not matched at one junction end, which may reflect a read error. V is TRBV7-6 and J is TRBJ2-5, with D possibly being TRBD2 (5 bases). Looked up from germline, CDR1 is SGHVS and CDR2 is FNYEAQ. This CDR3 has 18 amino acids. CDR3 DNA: TGTGCCAGCAGCTTAGAAGAGTCAGAATTGAGGGTTCAGGAGACCCAGTGCTTC. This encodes CASSLEESELRVQETQCF.

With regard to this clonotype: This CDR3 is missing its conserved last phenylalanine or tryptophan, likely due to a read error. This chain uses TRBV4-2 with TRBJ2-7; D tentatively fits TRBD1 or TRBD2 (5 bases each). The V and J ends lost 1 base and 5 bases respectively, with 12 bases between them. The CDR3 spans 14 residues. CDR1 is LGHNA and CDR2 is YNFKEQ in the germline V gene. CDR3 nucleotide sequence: TGTGCCAGCAGCCAAGTGTGGGGGAGAAACGAGCAGTACCTC. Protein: CASSQVWGRNEQYL.

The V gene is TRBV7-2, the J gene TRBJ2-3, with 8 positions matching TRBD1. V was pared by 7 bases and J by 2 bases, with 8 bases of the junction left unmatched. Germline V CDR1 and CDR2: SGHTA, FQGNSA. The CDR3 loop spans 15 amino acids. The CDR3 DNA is TGTGCCAGCACACGGCCGGGACAGGACACAGATACGCAGTATTTT. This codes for CASTRPGQDTDTQYF.

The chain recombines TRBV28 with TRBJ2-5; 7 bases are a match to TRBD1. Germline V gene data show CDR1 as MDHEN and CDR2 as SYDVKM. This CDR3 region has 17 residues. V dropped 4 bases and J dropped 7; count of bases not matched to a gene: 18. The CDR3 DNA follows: TGTGCCAGCAGTTCCGGGGACAGACTACGACCTCGAGGGACCCAGTACTTC. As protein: CASSSGDRLRPRGTQYF.

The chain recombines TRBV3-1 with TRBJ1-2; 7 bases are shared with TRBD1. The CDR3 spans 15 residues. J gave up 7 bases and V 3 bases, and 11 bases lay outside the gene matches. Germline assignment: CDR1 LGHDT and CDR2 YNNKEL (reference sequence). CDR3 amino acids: CASSQTDRAIGGYTF. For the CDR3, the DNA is TGTGCCAGCAGCCAGACCGACAGGGCCATCGGTGGCTACACCTTC.

CDR3 protein: CASSLELSRSTDTQYF. DNA of the CDR3: TGCGCCAGCAGCTTGGAGTTGTCTAGAAGCACAGATACGCAGTATTTT. The rearrangement links TRBV5-1 to TRBJ2-3; D ambiguous. Germline CDR1 is SGHRS and CDR2 is YFSETQ. Between the trimmed V and J ends, which lost 0 bases and 0 bases, there was a span of 11 bases. The CDR3 is 16 amino acids. Variable domain in full (rest from reference TRBV5-1 and TRBJ2-3): KAGVTQTPRYLIKTRGQQVTLSCSPISGHRSVSWYQQTPGQGLQFLFEYFSETQRNKGNFPGRFSGRQFSNSRSEMNVSTLELGDSALYLCASSLELSRSTDTQYFGPGTRLTVL.

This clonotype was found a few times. The CDR3 is CASGPRRTSGEETQYF. The CDR3 DNA reads TGTGCCAGCGGCCCAAGACGTACTAGCGGCGAAGAGACCCAGTACTTC. The V and J genes are TRBV5-6 and TRBJ2-5; 8 bases align to TRBD2. The CDR3 extends over 16 amino acids. V lost 7 bases to trimming and J lost 3 bases; unmatched junction nucleotides: 14. Germline V gives CDR1 SGHDT, CDR2 YYEEEE.

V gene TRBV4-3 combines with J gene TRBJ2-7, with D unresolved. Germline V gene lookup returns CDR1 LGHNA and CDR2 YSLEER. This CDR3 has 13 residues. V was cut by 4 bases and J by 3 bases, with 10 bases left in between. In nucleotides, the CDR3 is TGCGCCAGCAGCCCCAGTGAGAGCTACGAGCAGTACTTC. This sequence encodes CASSPSESYEQYF.

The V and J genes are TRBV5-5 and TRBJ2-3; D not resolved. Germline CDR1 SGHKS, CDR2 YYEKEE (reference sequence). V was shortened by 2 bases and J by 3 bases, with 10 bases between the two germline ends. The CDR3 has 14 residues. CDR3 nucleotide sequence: TGTGCCAGCAGCTTCGGTCCCAAAACAGATACGCAGTATTTT. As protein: CASSFGPKTDTQYF. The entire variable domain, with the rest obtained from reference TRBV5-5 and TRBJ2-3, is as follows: DAGVTQSPTHLIKTRGQQVTLRCSPISGHKSVSWYQQVLGQGPQFIFQYYEKEERGRGNFPDRFSARQFPNYSSELNVNALLLGDSALYLCASSFGPKTDTQYFGPGTRLTVL.

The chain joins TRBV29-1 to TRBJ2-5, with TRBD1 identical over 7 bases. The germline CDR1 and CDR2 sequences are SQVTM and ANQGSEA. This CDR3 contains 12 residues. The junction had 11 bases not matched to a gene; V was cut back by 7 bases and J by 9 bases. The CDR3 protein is CSAPVQGEAQYF. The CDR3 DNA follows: TGCAGCGCCCCCGTTCAGGGGGAAGCCCAGTACTTC.